This T cell receptor (beta chain) came from a study of radiotherapy plus CTLA-4 blockade in lung cancer. Study-wide findings and caveats: Early clonal dynamics of blood T cells, together with interferon-beta, were reported as the best response predictor. After radiotherapy and ipilimumab, tumor-derived clones expanded in peripheral blood.

In its sample, this clone was seen a few times. Its antigen is undetermined. Sequencing used immunoSEQ multiplex PCR; TCRdb keeps in-frame clones, though not all of them. The sample has about 86,000 clones; roughly four fifths are singletons. The clonotype originates from a human donor with non-small cell lung cancer who had stable disease on radiotherapy plus ipilimumab. Here the sequenced sample was peripheral blood, taken from a patient treated with radiotherapy plus ipilimumab.

The CDR3 protein is CASSLRGTGSGSPLHF. In DNA form, the CDR3 reads TGTGCCAGCAGCTTAAGGGGGACAGGAAGCGGTTCACCCCTCCACTTT. The rearrangement links TRBV7-3 to TRBJ1-6, with TRBD1 matching 8 bases. The CDR3 has 16 amino acids. The J segment lost 9 bases and the V segment lost 1 base, leaving 8 bases of the junction unmatched. Germline CDR1 SGHTA, CDR2 FQGTGA. The full variable domain, in which reference TRBV7-3 and TRBJ1-6 provide the parts outside the CDR3, is GAGVSQTPSNKVTEKGKYVELRCDPISGHTALYWYRQSLGQGPEFLIYFQGTGAADDSGLPNDRFFAVRPEGSVSTLKIQRTERGDSAVYLCASSLRGTGSGSPLHFGNGTRLTVT.